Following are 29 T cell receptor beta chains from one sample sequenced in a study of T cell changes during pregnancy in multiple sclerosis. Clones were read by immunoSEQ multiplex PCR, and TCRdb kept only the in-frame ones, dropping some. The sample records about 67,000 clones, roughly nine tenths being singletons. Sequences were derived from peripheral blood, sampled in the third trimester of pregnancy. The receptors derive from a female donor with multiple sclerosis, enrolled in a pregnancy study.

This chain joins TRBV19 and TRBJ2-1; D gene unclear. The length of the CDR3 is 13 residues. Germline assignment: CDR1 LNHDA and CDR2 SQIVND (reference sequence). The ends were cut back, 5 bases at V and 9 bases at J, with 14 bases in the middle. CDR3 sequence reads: CASSPDRVGEQFF. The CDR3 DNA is TGTGCCAGTAGTCCCGACCGGGTCGGTGAGCAGTTCTTC. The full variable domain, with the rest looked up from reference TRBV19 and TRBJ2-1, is DGGITQSPKYLFRKEGQNVTLSCEQNLNHDAMYWYRQDPGQGLRLIYYSQIVNDFQKGDIAEGYSVSREKKESFPLTVTSAQKNPTAFYLCASSPDRVGEQFFGPGTRLTVL.

The DNA of the CDR3 is TGCGCCAGCAGTCAATCTTCCCTAAAGGGGACAGAGCCTCCGAATGAAAAACTGTTTTTT. It translates to CASSQSSLKGTEPPNEKLFF. This chain links TRBV23-1 with TRBJ1-4; 7 bases match TRBD1. TRBV23-1 counts as an open reading frame of uncertain function. J gave up 5 bases and V 0 bases, and 18 bases lay outside the gene matches. The length of the CDR3 is 20 residues.

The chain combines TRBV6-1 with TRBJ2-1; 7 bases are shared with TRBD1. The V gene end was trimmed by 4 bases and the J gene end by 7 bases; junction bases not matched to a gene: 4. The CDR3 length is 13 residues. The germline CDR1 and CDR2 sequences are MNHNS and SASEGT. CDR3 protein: CASSGEGANEQFF. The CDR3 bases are TGTGCCAGCAGTGGTGAGGGGGCGAATGAGCAGTTCTTC.

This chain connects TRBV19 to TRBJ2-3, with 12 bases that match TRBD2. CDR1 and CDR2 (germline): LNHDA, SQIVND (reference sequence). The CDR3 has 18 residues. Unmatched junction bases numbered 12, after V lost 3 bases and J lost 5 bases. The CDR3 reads CASSIFWLAGGLGDTQYF. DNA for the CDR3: TGTGCCAGTAGTATTTTTTGGCTAGCGGGGGGGCTCGGAGATACGCAGTATTTT.

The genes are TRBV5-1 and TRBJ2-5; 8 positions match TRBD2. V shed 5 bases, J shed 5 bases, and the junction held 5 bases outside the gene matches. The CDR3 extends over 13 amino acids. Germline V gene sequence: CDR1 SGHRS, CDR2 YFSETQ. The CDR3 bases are TGCGCCAGCAGAGCGGGAGTGGGGGAGACCCAGTACTTC. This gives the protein CASRAGVGETQYF.

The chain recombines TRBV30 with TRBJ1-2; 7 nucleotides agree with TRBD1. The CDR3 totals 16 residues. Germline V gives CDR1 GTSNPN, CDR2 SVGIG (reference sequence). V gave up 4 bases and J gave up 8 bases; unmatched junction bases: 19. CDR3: CAWTLRTGGHVGGYTF. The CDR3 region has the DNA TGTGCCTGGACCCTTAGGACAGGAGGTCACGTCGGCGGCTACACCTTC. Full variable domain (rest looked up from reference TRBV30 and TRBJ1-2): SQTIHQWPATLVQPVGSPLSLECTVEGTSNPNLYWYRQAAGRGLQLLFYSVGIGQISSEVPQNLSASRPQDRQFILSSKKLLLSDSGFYLCAWTLRTGGHVGGYTFGSGTRLTVV.

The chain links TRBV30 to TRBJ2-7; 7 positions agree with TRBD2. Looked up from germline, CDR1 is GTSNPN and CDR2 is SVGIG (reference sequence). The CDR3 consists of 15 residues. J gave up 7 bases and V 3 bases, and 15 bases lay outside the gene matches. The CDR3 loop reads CAWSSLRVGGNEQYF. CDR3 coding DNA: TGTGCCTGGAGCTCTCTCAGGGTCGGGGGGAATGAGCAGTACTTC.

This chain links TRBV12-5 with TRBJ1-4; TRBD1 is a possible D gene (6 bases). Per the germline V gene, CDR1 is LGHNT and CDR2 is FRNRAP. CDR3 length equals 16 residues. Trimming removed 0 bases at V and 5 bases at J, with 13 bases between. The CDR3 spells CASGLVPGQNNEKLFF. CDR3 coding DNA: TGTGCTAGTGGTTTGGTACCCGGACAGAACAATGAAAAACTGTTTTTT.

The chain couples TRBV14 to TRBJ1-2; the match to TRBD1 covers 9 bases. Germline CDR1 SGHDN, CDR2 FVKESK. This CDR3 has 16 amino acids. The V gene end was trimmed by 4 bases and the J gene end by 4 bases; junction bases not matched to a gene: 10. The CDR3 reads CASSPANYRGLYGYTF. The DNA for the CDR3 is TGTGCCAGCAGCCCGGCGAATTACAGGGGGCTCTATGGCTACACCTTC. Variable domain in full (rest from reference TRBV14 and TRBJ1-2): EAGVTQFPSHSVIEKGQTVTLRCDPISGHDNLYWYRRVMGKEIKFLLHFVKESKQDESGMPNNRFLAERTGGTYSTLKVQPAELEDSGVYFCASSPANYRGLYGYTFGSGTRLTVV.

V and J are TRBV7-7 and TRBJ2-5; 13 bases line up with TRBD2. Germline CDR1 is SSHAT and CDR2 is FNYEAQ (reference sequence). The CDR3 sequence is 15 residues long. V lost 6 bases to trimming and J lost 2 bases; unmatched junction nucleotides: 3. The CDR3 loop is CASSLTSGRQETQYF. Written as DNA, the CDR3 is TGTGCCAGCAGTCTGACTAGCGGGAGGCAAGAGACCCAGTACTTC.

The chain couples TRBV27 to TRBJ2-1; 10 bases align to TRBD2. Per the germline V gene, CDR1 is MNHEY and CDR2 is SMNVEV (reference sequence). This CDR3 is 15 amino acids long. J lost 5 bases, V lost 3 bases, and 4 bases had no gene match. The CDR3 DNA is TGTGCCAGCAGTTTCCTAGCGGGAGACCACAATGAGCAGTTCTTC. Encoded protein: CASSFLAGDHNEQFF.

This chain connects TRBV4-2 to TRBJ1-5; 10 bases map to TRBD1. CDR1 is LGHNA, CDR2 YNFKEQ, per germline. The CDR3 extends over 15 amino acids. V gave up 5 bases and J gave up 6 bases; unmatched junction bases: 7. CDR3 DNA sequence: TGTGCCAGCAGCGACCACGGACAGGGGGGTCAGCCCCAGCATTTT. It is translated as CASSDHGQGGQPQHF.

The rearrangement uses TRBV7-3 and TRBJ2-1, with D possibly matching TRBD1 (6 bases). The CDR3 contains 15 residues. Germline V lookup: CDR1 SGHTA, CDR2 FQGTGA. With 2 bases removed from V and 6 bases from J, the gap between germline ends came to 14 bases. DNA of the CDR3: TGTGCCAGCAGCTTAGCGGCAGGGGTCTTCAATGAGCAGTTCTTC. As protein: CASSLAAGVFNEQFF.

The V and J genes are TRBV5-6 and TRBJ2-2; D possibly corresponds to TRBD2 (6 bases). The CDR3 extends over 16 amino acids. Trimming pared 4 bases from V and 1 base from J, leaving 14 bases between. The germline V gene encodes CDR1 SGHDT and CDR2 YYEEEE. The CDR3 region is CASSAPSALNTGELFF. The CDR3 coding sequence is TGTGCCAGCAGCGCACCTAGCGCCTTGAACACCGGGGAGCTGTTTTTT.

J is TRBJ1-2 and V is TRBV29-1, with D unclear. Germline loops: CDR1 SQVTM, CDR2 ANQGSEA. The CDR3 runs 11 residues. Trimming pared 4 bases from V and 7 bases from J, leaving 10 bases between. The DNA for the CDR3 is TGCAGCGTTGTTGAGGGCTCTGGCTACACCTTC. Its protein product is CSVVEGSGYTF.

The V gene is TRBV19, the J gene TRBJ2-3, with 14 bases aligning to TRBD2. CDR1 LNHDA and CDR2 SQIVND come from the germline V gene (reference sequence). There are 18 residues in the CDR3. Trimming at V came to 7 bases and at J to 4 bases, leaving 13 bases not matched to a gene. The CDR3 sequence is CASTPTSGGGYMSDTQYF. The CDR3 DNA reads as TGTGCCAGTACCCCGACTAGCGGGGGGGGGTATATGTCAGATACGCAGTATTTT.

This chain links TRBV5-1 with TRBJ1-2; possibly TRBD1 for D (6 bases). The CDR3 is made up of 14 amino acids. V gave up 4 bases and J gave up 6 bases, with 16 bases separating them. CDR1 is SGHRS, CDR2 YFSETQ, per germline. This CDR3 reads CASSRVGRGNGYTF. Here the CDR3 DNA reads TGCGCCAGCAGCCGGGTCGGCAGGGGAAATGGCTACACCTTC. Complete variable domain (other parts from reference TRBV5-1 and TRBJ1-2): KAGVTQTPRYLIKTRGQQVTLSCSPISGHRSVSWYQQTPGQGLQFLFEYFSETQRNKGNFPGRFSGRQFSNSRSEMNVSTLELGDSALYLCASSRVGRGNGYTFGSGTRLTVV.

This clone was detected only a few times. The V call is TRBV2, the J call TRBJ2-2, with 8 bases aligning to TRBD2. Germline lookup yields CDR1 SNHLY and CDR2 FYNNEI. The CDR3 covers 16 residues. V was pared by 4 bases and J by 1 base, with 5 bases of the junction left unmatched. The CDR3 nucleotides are TGTGCCAGCAGTGGGCGGACTAGCAGGAACACCGGGGAGCTGTTTTTT. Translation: CASSGRTSRNTGELFF. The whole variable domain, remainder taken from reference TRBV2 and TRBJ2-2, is EPEVTQTPSHQVTQMGQEVILRCVPISNHLYFYWYRQILGQKVEFLVSFYNNEISEKSEIFDDQFSVERPDGSNFTLKIRSTKLEDSAMYFCASSGRTSRNTGELFFGEGSRLTVL.

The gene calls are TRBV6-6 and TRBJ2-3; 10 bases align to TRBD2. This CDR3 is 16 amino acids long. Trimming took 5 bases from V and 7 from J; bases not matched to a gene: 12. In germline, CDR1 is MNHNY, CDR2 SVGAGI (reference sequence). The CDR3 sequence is CASSPRSGGATNTQYF. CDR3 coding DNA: TGTGCCAGCAGTCCGCGGAGCGGGGGGGCAACAAATACGCAGTATTTT.

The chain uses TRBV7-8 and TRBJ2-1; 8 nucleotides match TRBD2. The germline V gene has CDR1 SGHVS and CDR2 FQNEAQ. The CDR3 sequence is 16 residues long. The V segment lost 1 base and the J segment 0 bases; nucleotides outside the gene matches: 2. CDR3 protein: CASSLGAGGSYNEQFF. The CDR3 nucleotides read TGTGCCAGCAGCTTAGGGGCGGGGGGCTCCTACAATGAGCAGTTCTTC.

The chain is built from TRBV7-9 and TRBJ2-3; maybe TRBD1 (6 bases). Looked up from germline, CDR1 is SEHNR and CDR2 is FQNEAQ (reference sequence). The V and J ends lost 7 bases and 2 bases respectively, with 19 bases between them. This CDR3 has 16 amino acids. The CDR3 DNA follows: TGTGCCAGCACCGGACAGTCCAGGACTTCCACAGATACGCAGTATTTT. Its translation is CASTGQSRTSTDTQYF.

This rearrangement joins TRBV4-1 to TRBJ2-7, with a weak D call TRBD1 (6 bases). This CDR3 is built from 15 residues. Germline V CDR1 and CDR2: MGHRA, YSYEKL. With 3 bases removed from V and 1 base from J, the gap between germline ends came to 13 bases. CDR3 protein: CASSHPDRMSYEQYF. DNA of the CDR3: TGCGCCAGCAGCCACCCAGACAGGATGTCCTACGAGCAGTACTTC.

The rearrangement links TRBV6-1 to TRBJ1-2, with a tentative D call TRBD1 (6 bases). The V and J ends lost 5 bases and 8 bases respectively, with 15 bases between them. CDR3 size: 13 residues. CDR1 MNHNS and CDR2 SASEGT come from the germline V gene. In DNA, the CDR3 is TGTGCCAGCAGTCACGACAGGTCTAGGGGCTACACCTTC. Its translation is CASSHDRSRGYTF.

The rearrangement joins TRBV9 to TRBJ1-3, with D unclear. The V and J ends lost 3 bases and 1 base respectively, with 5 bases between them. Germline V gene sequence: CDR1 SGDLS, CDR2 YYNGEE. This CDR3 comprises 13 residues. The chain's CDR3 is CASSAGSGNTIYF. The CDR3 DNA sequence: TGTGCCAGCAGCGCCGGTTCTGGAAACACCATATATTTT.

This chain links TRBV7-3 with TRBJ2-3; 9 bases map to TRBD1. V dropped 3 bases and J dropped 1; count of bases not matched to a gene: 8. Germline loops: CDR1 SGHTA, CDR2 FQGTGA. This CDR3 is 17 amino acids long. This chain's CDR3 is CASSFSGQGTGTDTQYF. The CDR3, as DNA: TGTGCCAGCAGCTTTTCAGGACAGGGGACCGGCACAGATACGCAGTATTTT.

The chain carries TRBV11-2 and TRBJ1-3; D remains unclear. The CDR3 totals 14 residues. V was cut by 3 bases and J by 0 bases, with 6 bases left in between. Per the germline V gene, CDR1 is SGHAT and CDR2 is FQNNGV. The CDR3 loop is CASSFTDSGNTIYF. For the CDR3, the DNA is TGTGCCAGCAGCTTTACAGACTCTGGAAACACCATATATTTT.

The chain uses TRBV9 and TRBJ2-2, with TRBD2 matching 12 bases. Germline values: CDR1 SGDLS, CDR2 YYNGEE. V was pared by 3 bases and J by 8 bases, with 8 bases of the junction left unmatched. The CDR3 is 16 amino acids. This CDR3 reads CASSDRLAGAKGELFF. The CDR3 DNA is TGTGCCAGCAGCGACCGACTAGCGGGGGCCAAGGGGGAGCTGTTTTTT. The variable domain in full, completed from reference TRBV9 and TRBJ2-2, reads DSGVTQTPKHLITATGQRVTLRCSPRSGDLSVYWYQQSLDQGLQFLIQYYNGEERAKGNILERFSAQQFPDLHSELNLSSLELGDSALYFCASSDRLAGAKGELFFGEGSRLTVL.

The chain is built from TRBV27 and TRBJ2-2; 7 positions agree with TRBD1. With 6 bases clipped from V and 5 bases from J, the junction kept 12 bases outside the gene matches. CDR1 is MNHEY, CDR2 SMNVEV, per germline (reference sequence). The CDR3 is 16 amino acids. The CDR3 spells CASRDDRDLRTGELFF. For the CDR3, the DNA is TGTGCCAGCAGGGACGACAGGGACCTTAGGACCGGGGAGCTGTTTTTT.

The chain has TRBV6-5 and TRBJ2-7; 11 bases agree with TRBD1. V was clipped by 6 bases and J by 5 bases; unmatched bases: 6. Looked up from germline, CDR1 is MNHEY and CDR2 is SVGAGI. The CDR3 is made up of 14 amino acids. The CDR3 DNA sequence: TGTGCCAGCAGACCGGACAGGGGGCTCCACGAGCAGTACTTC. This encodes CASRPDRGLHEQYF.